This TCR beta chain was sequenced in a study of human thymus T cells. Profiled with immunoSEQ multiplex PCR; TCRdb holds only in-frame clones, not every one. The table lists under 95,000 clones, over 85% of them singletons. The study used thymus tissue resected during corrective heart surgery. Study-wide findings and caveats: Unrelated individuals had highly overlapping thymic repertoires, as reported in related research. Thymic and blood repertoires appeared to show biased V and J gene usage.

Trimming shortened V by 10 bases and J by 0 bases, and 21 bases separated the two germline ends. CDR3 length: 16 residues. Germline V gene lookup returns CDR1 ENHRY and CDR2 SYGVKD. As concerns this clone: What it recognizes is unknown.

Sequencing was carried out using thymus tissue. The chain uses TRBV10-3 and TRBJ1-2, with D perhaps matching TRBD1 (5 bases). The sequence came from a girl in the first two years of life with a congenital heart defect but otherwise immunologically healthy. The CDR3 DNA is TGTGCCACCAAGGACACTTCAATTATACCTAACTATGGCTACACCTTC. Amino acids: CATKDTSIIPNYGYTF.